The next 2 T cell receptor beta chains were all read from a single sample in a study of blood T cell repertoires in COVID-19. Sequencing was performed with immunoSEQ multiplex PCR; in TCRdb, only in-frame clones are kept and a portion is missing. The sample holds tens of thousands of clones, about 82% seen once. Sequences were obtained from peripheral blood. All receptors derive from a woman older than 75 in a cohort sampled during active or convalescent COVID-19.

The CDR3 DNA follows: TGTGCCAGCAGCTTAGGGGTGACTCAAAATTCACCCCTCCACTTT. Its translation: CASSLGVTQNSPLHF. This rearrangement joins TRBV7-9 to TRBJ1-6; D is unclear. V was clipped by 1 base and J by 7 bases, with 11 bases between them. This CDR3 spans 15 amino acids. Germline values: CDR1 SEHNR, CDR2 FQNEAQ (reference sequence).

The V and J genes are TRBV27 and TRBJ1-2, with TRBD1 matching over 9 bases. The junction had 5 bases not matched to a gene; V was cut back by 4 bases and J by 2 bases. CDR1 and CDR2 (germline): MNHEY, SMNVEV (reference sequence). CDR3 length: 15 residues. The CDR3 loop reads CASSWGTGSNYGYTF. The CDR3, as DNA: TGTGCCAGCAGTTGGGGGACAGGGTCGAACTATGGCTACACCTTC.